A selection of T cell receptor beta chains follows, all from one sample in a study of cytomegalovirus exposure and HLA in healthy donors. TCRdb's table, derived via immunoSEQ multiplex PCR, lists solely in-frame clones and lacks some. Here the sample spans more than 150,000 clones, 82% being singletons. Sequenced input: PBMCs. These receptors originate from a middle-aged man in good health and CMV-seronegative. CDR3s include the opening cysteine and the closing phenylalanine or tryptophan. A D gene is named only where the DNA matches it firmly. Part of the rows lack a size; the others show once, few, many or a class for expanded clones.

j_call,d_call,clone_size,v_call,cdr3_nt,cdr3_aa
TRBJ2-7,TRBD2,NA,TRBV27,TGTGCCAGCAGTATTAGCGGGACCTACGAGCAGTACTTC,CASSISGTYEQYF
TRBJ2-1,NA,NA,TRBV7-2,TGTGCCAGCAGCTTACAGGGGCTTGAGCAGTTCTTC,CASSLQGLEQFF
TRBJ1-5,TRBD1,NA,TRBV28,TGTGCCAGCAGTTTACGCCTGCCGAAGACAGGGGTTCAGCCCCAGCATTTT,CASSLRLPKTGVQPQHF
TRBJ1-2,TRBD1,NA,TRBV6-6,TGTGCCAGCAGTTACAAGGGGGCGAGGAGCTATGGCTACACCTTC,CASSYKGARSYGYTF
TRBJ2-1,TRBD2,NA,TRBV29-1,TGCAGCGTTGAAGAGTCTAGCGGGAGAGGGAATGAGCAGTTCTTC,CSVEESSGRGNEQFF
TRBJ2-2,TRBD1,NA,TRBV7-8,TGTGCCAGCAGCCCAGGGACAGGGGCAACCGGGGAGCTGTTTTTT,CASSPGTGATGELFF
TRBJ2-3,NA,NA,TRBV11-2,TGTGCCAGCAGCCTCTTAAGACTAGGGAACGGTCCAGATACGCAGTATTTT,CASSLLRLGNGPDTQYF
TRBJ2-1,NA,NA,TRBV11-3,TGTGCCAGCAGCCGGTACACGGGGAATGAGCAGTTCTTC,CASSRYTGNEQFF
TRBJ2-3,TRBD1,NA,TRBV13,TGTGCCAGCAGCCCAATGACAGGGGAGTTGACAGATACGCAGTATTTT,CASSPMTGELTDTQYF
TRBJ1-2,TRBD1,once,TRBV5-1,TGCGCCAGCAGCTGGACGCTACAGGGGGCCGGCTACACCTTC,CASSWTLQGAGYTF
TRBJ1-2,TRBD1,NA,TRBV25-1,TGTGCCTCCTGGGGGACAGGCACATACTATGGCTACACCTTC,CASWGTGTYYGYTF
TRBJ2-5,TRBD1,NA,TRBV18,TGTGCCAGCTCCCTCGGGACAGGGTTGAAGACCCAGTACTTC,CASSLGTGLKTQYF
TRBJ2-7,NA,NA,TRBV5-8,TGTGCCAGCAGCTTGTCGCTCGGGCAGTACTTC,CASSLSLGQYF
TRBJ2-5,TRBD1,NA,TRBV15,TGTGCCACCAGCAGGGGACGGACAGGGCTCGAGACCCAGTACTTC,CATSRGRTGLETQYF
TRBJ1-2,NA,once,TRBV7-8,TGTGCCAGCAGCTTAGAGAGCCAATATGGCTACACCTTC,CASSLESQYGYTF
TRBJ2-7,NA,NA,TRBV30,TGTGCCTGGAGTGGTGGGGGGATTACGAGCTCCTACGAGCAGTACTTC,CAWSGGGITSSYEQYF
TRBJ2-2,NA,NA,TRBV28,TGTGCCAGCAGTTTCGAGGTCACCGGGGAGCTGTTTTTT,CASSFEVTGELFF
TRBJ1-6,NA,NA,TRBV9,TGTGCCAGCAGCGGAGGGAGCCTTGGGAGTTCACCCCTCCACTTT,CASSGGSLGSSPLHF
TRBJ2-5,NA,NA,TRBV9,TGTGCCAGCAGCACGGTCTATTCGGAGACCCAGTACTTC,CASSTVYSETQYF
TRBJ1-5,TRBD1,NA,TRBV28,TGTGCCAGCAGATCACAGGGGCGCCGGAGCAATCAGCCCCAGCATTTT,CASRSQGRRSNQPQHF
TRBJ2-3,NA,NA,TRBV4-3,TGCGCCAGCAGCCAAGATGTAGCGGGCACAGATACGCAGTATTTT,CASSQDVAGTDTQYF
TRBJ1-2,TRBD1,NA,TRBV18,TGTGCCAGCTCACCGGGACAGGCTAAGAACTATGGCTACACCTTC,CASSPGQAKNYGYTF
TRBJ2-5,NA,NA,TRBV7-2,TGTGCCAGCAGCTTAGTCAGGAAAGAGACCCAGTACTTC,CASSLVRKETQYF
TRBJ2-7,TRBD1,NA,TRBV6-5,TGTGCCAGCAGAGGGACAGGGAGTTCCTACGAGCAGTACTTC,CASRGTGSSYEQYF
TRBJ2-7,NA,NA,TRBV7-8,TGTGCCAGCAGCTCCCGACCGGGACACCTTTACGAGCAGTACTTC,CASSSRPGHLYEQYF
TRBJ2-7,NA,few,TRBV10-3,TGTGCCACCCGGACTTCATCCTACGAGCAGTACTTC,CATRTSSYEQYF
TRBJ1-2,TRBD1,NA,TRBV29-1,TGCAGCGTTGAGGGACAGGGGGCTTTCTATGGCTACACCTTC,CSVEGQGAFYGYTF
TRBJ2-1,NA,NA,TRBV7-9,TGTGCCAGCAGCCCAGCGGTGCACTCCTACAATGAGCAGTTCTTC,CASSPAVHSYNEQFF
TRBJ2-2,TRBD2,NA,TRBV19,TGTGCCAGTAGTATAGAACTAGCGGGAGGGCCCGGGGAGCTGTTTTTT,CASSIELAGGPGELFF